The 24 T cell receptor beta chains below all came from one sample that was sequenced in a study of CD8 T cells in Susac syndrome. With random hexamers, reverse transcription was performed on about 0.45 to 1 ug of RNA. TCRdb used MiXCR to reprocess the immunoSEQ multiplex PCR reads, holding one entry per CDR3 protein. Of 140,000 or so distinct CDR3 sequences listed, approximately 93% are singletons. Source material: CD4+ T cells from PBMCs. These receptors were taken from a human donor in good health.

The V gene is TRBV19, the J gene TRBJ2-5; D call uncertain. Per the germline V gene, CDR1 is LNHDA and CDR2 is SQIVND (reference sequence). The CDR3 totals 13 residues. V was pared by 4 bases and J by 10 bases, with 16 bases between. The CDR3 region is CASSTATRVVQYF. As DNA, the CDR3 is TGTGCCAGTAGTACGGCGACGCGAGTGGTCCAGTACTTC.

V and J are TRBV6-6 and TRBJ2-7, with D possibly matching TRBD2 (7 bases). The CDR3 has 16 residues. CDR1 and CDR2 (germline): MNHNY, SVGAGI (reference sequence). Trimming left V 6 bases short and J 1 base short, with 19 bases between. CDR3 sequence reads: CASSPKGGGGSYEQYF. CDR3 nucleotides: TGTGCCAGCAGCCCCAAGGGAGGGGGAGGGTCCTACGAGCAGTACTTC.

This rearrangement joins TRBV2 to TRBJ1-2; maybe TRBD1 (6 bases). The germline CDR1 and CDR2 sequences are SNHLY and FYNNEI. The CDR3 length is 13 residues. V was pared by 4 bases and J by 8 bases, with 14 bases between. The DNA for the CDR3 is TGTGCCAGCAGTGGCATGGGGGCCGGGGGCTACACCTTC. Its translation is CASSGMGAGGYTF.

This clonotype was seen only once. The chain is built from TRBV12-3 or TRBV12-4 and TRBJ2-2; D may correspond to TRBD1 or TRBD2 (5 bases each). This CDR3 has 15 residues. Deletions cut 5 bases from V and 3 bases from J, with 13 bases between. CDR3 amino acids: CASSKPGADTGELFF. Here the CDR3 DNA reads TGTGCCAGCAGTAAGCCCGGGGCGGACACCGGGGAGCTGTTTTTT.

The chain couples TRBV30 to TRBJ1-2, with D perhaps TRBD1 (6 bases). V gave up 2 bases and J gave up 8 bases, with 12 bases separating them. The germline V gene has CDR1 GTSNPN and CDR2 SVGIG (reference sequence). This CDR3 has 12 residues. CDR3 amino acids: CAWSQDSQGYTF. The CDR3, as DNA: TGTGCCTGGAGTCAGGACAGCCAAGGCTACACCTTC.

This chain connects TRBV7-9 to TRBJ2-7; D is perhaps TRBD1 (5 bases). Germline CDR1 reads SEHNR; CDR2 reads FQNEAQ (reference sequence). This CDR3 region has 13 residues. Deletions cut 3 bases from V and 2 bases from J, with 8 bases between. The CDR3 DNA reads TGTGCCAGCAGCTTTTCAGGGACCTACGAGCAGTACTTC. Translating it yields CASSFSGTYEQYF.

V and J are TRBV30 and TRBJ1-4; no firm D call. The CDR3 has 16 residues. Trimming removed 0 bases at V and 6 bases at J, with 17 bases between. Germline lookup yields CDR1 GTSNPN and CDR2 SVGIG (reference sequence). The CDR3 loop reads CAWSVRGLVTHEKLFF. DNA of the CDR3: TGTGCCTGGAGTGTACGCGGGTTAGTAACCCATGAAAAACTGTTTTTT.

This chain uses TRBV20-1 with TRBJ1-4; D perhaps matches TRBD1 (5 bases). The CDR3 covers 15 residues. V was shortened by 6 bases and J by 6 bases, with 20 bases between the two germline ends. The germline gives CDR1 DFQATT, CDR2 SNEGSKA (reference sequence). CDR3 sequence reads: CSATTPGTVDEKLFF. The CDR3 nucleotides read TGCAGTGCCACGACCCCAGGGACTGTAGATGAAAAACTGTTTTTT.

The rearrangement joins TRBV20-1 to TRBJ2-7; 9 bases fit TRBD1. Per germline, CDR1 DFQATT and CDR2 SNEGSKA (reference sequence). CDR3 length: 13 amino acids. The J segment lost 6 bases and the V segment lost 3 bases, leaving 6 bases of the junction unmatched. DNA for the CDR3: TGCAGTGCTAGTGACAGGGGGTTTGGCGAGCAGTACTTC. It encodes CSASDRGFGEQYF.

The rearrangement links TRBV12-3 or TRBV12-4 to TRBJ2-4, with D perhaps TRBD1 or TRBD2 (5 bases each). Trimming shortened V by 5 bases and J by 0 bases, and 11 bases separated the two germline ends. This CDR3 region has 15 residues. The CDR3 spells CASSPGALAKNIQYF. The CDR3 DNA is TGTGCCAGCAGTCCCGGGGCCTTAGCCAAAAACATTCAGTACTTC.

V and J are TRBV9 and TRBJ2-3; D unclear. The germline V gene has CDR1 SGDLS and CDR2 YYNGEE. Between the trimmed V and J ends, which lost 0 bases and 2 bases, there was a span of 4 bases. The CDR3 runs 13 residues. CDR3 in amino acids: CASSVGTTDTQYF. CDR3 DNA sequence: TGTGCCAGCAGCGTAGGAACCACAGATACGCAGTATTTT.

The J gene is TRBJ1-1, the V gene TRBV7-8; D not certain. CDR1 is SGHVS and CDR2 is FQNEAQ in the germline V gene. The CDR3 loop spans 13 amino acids. With 4 bases removed from V and 2 bases from J, the gap between germline ends came to 8 bases. In nucleotides, the CDR3 is TGTGCCAGCAGCTCGTCAAAAAACACTGAAGCTTTCTTT. Amino acid sequence: CASSSSKNTEAFF.

The gene calls are TRBV10-3 and TRBJ1-1; TRBD1 agrees at 7 bases. This CDR3 contains 12 residues. With 4 bases clipped from V and 6 bases from J, the junction kept 2 bases outside the gene matches. The germline V gene has CDR1 ENHRY and CDR2 SYGVKD. CDR3 DNA: TGTGCCATCAGTGCCGGGACAGCTGAAGCTTTCTTT. This gives the protein CAISAGTAEAFF.

V and J are TRBV29-1 and TRBJ2-3; TRBD2 is a possible D gene (5 bases). The CDR3 spans 9 residues. V was clipped by 8 bases and J by 6 bases, with 6 bases between them. From germline, CDR1 is SQVTM and CDR2 ANQGSEA. CDR3 sequence reads: CSTGDTQYF. In DNA form, the CDR3 reads TGCAGCACGGGGGATACGCAGTATTTT.

This clonotype has just one count. The CDR3 protein is CASSFRAGLAKNIQYF. The CDR3 DNA sequence: TGTGCCAGCAGTTTCCGAGCGGGCCTAGCCAAAAACATTCAGTACTTC. The rearrangement joins TRBV12-3 or TRBV12-4 to TRBJ2-4; D may be TRBD2 (6 bases). V lost 3 bases and J lost 0, with 12 bases in between. The CDR3 spans 16 residues.

V is TRBV4-1 and J is TRBJ2-2; TRBD2 matches 7 bases. Trimming removed 0 bases from V and 6 bases from J; junction bases left unmatched: 7. CDR3 length: 16 amino acids. The germline V gene encodes CDR1 MGHRA and CDR2 YSYEKL. CDR3 residues: CASSQERLAVPGELFF. The CDR3 nucleotides read TGCGCCAGCAGCCAAGAACGGCTAGCGGTACCCGGGGAGCTGTTTTTT.

The gene calls are TRBV4-1 and TRBJ2-7; 10 nucleotides match TRBD2. Germline-derived CDR1 and CDR2 are MGHRA and YSYEKL. The CDR3 is 17 residues long. Trimming removed 0 bases from V and 4 bases from J; junction bases left unmatched: 9. The CDR3 DNA reads TGCGCCAGCAGCCAAGACGATAGACTAGCGGGCTCATACGAGCAGTACTTC. Its protein product is CASSQDDRLAGSYEQYF.

J is TRBJ2-7 and V is TRBV5-6, with D perhaps TRBD2 (6 bases). The CDR3 extends over 17 amino acids. V lost 0 bases and J 4 bases, leaving 20 bases between the germline ends. CDR1 is SGHDT, CDR2 YYEEEE, per germline. The CDR3 region has the DNA TGTGCCAGCAGCTTGGCCGGGGCTAGCGACCTTCCTTACGAGCAGTACTTC. Translating gives CASSLAGASDLPYEQYF.

This chain uses TRBV30 with TRBJ2-4; the D is unclear. Trimming cost V 1 base and J 0 bases, with 4 bases left between them. The germline V gene encodes CDR1 GTSNPN and CDR2 SVGIG (reference sequence). This CDR3 has 13 amino acids. The CDR3 bases are TGTGCCTGGAGTGGTCTAGCCAAAAACATTCAGTACTTC. Amino acids: CAWSGLAKNIQYF.

In DNA, the CDR3 is TGTGCCAGCTCTACCGACAGGGGACAGCCCCAGCATTTT. Its translation is CASSTDRGQPQHF. The V and J genes are TRBV18 and TRBJ1-5, with 8 bases that match TRBD1. The CDR3 sequence is 13 residues long. Trimming removed 6 bases from V and 7 bases from J; junction bases left unmatched: 5. Germline V gene sequence: CDR1 KGHSH, CDR2 LQKENI.

This chain links TRBV27 with TRBJ2-5; no reliable D call. V lost 8 bases and J lost 4, with 20 bases in between. Per the germline V gene, CDR1 is MNHEY and CDR2 is SMNVEV (reference sequence). The CDR3 loop spans 15 amino acids. CDR3 nucleotide sequence: TGTGCCAGCTCTCTCCGACGGGTGGCGGCAGAGACCCAGTACTTC. This codes for CASSLRRVAAETQYF.

The genes are TRBV29-1 and TRBJ1-1; no reliable D call. The CDR3 extends over 11 amino acids. Germline-derived CDR1 and CDR2 are SQVTM and ANQGSEA. The ends were cut back, 6 bases at V and 6 bases at J, with 11 bases in the middle. The DNA for the CDR3 is TGCAGCGTCGCTTCGCCGGCTGAAGCTTTCTTT. As protein: CSVASPAEAFF. Together with reference TRBV29-1 and TRBJ1-1, the CDR3 gives the full variable domain: SAVISQKPSRDICQRGTSLTIQCQVDSQVTMMFWYRQQPGQSLTLIATANQGSEATYESGFVIDKFPISRPNLTFSTLTVSNMSPEDSSIYLCSVASPAEAFFGQGTRLTVV.

The genes are TRBV11-2 and TRBJ2-7; perhaps TRBD2 as D (6 bases). The CDR3 is 13 amino acids. Trimming shortened V by 5 bases and J by 3 bases, and 11 bases separated the two germline ends. CDR1 and CDR2 from the germline V gene are SGHAT and FQNNGV. CDR3 loop: CASSPAGNYEQYF. The CDR3 DNA follows: TGTGCCAGCAGCCCAGCGGGTAACTACGAGCAGTACTTC.

The J gene is TRBJ1-1, the V gene TRBV20-1, with 10 bases identical to TRBD1. V shed 4 bases, J shed 0 bases, and the junction held 11 bases outside the gene matches. Germline V gene lookup returns CDR1 DFQATT and CDR2 SNEGSKA (reference sequence). The CDR3 loop spans 17 amino acids. CDR3 amino acids: CSAIPSTGGAMNTEAFF. CDR3 nucleotide sequence: TGCAGTGCTATTCCATCGACAGGGGGCGCGATGAACACTGAAGCTTTCTTT.